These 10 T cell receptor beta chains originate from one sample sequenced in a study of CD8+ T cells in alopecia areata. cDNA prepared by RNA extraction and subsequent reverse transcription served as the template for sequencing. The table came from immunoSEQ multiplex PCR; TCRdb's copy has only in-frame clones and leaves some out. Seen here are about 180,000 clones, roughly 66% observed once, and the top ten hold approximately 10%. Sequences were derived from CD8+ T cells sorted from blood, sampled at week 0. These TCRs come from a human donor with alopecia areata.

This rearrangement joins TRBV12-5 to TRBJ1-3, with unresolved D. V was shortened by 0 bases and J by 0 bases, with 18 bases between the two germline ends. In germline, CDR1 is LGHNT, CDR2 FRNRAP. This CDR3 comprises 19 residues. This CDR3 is CASGLVGQFLRSSGNTIYF. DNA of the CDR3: TGTGCTAGTGGTTTGGTAGGCCAGTTCCTGCGAAGCTCTGGAAACACCATATATTTT. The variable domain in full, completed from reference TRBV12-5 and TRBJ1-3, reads DARVTQTPRHKVTEMGQEVTMRCQPILGHNTVFWYRQTMMQGLELLAYFRNRAPLDDSGMPKDRFSAEMPDATLATLKIQPSEPRDSAVYFCASGLVGQFLRSSGNTIYFGEGSWLTVV.

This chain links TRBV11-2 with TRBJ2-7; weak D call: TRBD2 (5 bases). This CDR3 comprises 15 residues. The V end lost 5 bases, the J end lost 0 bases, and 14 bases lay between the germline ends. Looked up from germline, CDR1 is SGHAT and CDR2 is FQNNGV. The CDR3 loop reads CASSRTPGSSYEQYF. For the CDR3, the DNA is TGTGCCAGCAGCCGCACGCCGGGGAGCTCCTACGAGCAGTACTTC.

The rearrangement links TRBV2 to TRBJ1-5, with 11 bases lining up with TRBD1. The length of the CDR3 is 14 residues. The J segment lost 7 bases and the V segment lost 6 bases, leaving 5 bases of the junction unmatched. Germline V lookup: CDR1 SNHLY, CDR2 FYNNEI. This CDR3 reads CASRGQGAKQPQHF. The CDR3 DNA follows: TGTGCCAGCAGAGGACAGGGGGCAAAACAGCCCCAGCATTTT.

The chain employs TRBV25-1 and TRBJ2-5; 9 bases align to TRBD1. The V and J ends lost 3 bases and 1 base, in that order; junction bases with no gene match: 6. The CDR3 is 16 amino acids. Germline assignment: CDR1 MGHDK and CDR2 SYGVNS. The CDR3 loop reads CASSDTGTGFQETQYF. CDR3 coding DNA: TGTGCCAGCAGTGACACCGGGACAGGGTTCCAAGAGACCCAGTACTTC.

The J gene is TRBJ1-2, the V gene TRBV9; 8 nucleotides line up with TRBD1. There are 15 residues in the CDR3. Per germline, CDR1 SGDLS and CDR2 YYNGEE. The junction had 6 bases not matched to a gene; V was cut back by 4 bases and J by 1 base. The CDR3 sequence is CASSPQTGVNYGYTF. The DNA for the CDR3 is TGTGCCAGCAGCCCTCAGACAGGGGTTAACTATGGCTACACCTTC.

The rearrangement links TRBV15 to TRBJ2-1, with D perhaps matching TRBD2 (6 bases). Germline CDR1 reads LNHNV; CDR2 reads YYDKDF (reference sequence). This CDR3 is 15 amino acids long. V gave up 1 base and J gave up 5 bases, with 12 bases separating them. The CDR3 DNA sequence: TGTGCCACCAGCAGAGCGGGGAGGTCTGACAATGAGCAGTTCTTC. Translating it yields CATSRAGRSDNEQFF.

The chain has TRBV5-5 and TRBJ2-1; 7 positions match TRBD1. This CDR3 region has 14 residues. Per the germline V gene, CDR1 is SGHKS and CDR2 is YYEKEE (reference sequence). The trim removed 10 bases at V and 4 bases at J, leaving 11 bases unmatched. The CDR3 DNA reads TGTGCCGCGCACCGGGACAGCATATACAATGAGCAGTTCTTC. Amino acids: CAAHRDSIYNEQFF.

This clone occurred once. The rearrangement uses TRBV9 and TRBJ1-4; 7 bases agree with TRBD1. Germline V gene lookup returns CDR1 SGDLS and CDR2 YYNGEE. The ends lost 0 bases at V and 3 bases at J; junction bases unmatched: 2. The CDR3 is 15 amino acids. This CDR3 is CASSVEGQPNEKLFF. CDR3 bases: TGTGCCAGCAGCGTAGAGGGACAGCCTAATGAAAAACTGTTTTTT.

For the CDR3, the DNA is TGTGCCAGCAGCTCCTGGAGGGGAAATAGCAATCAGCCCCAGCATTTT. Translating gives CASSSWRGNSNQPQHF. This chain uses TRBV7-8 with TRBJ1-5, with D possibly TRBD1 on 5 matching bases. Trimming cost V 4 bases and J 0 bases, with 13 bases left between them. The CDR3 runs 16 residues. Germline CDR1 SGHVS, CDR2 FQNEAQ.

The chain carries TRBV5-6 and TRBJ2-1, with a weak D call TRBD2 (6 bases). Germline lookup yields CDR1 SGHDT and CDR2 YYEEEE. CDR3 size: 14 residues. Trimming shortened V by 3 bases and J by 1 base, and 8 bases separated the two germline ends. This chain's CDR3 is CASSSGTSYNEQFF. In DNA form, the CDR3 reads TGTGCCAGCAGCTCAGGGACTTCCTACAATGAGCAGTTCTTC.